This T cell receptor (beta chain) comes out of a study of graft-versus-host responses after intestinal transplantation. Study-level background: Isolated intestinal, liver-intestinal, or multivisceral transplants were what recipients had. The recipients all started with anti-thymocyte globulin induction and then took tacrolimus and steroids for 3 to 4 years. Study results and caveats: Elevated graft-versus-host to host-versus-graft clonal ratios in allografts were recorded for patients with graft-donor T cell macrochimerism. Early post-transplant HvG declines were associated with peak circulating GvH clone levels.

The table came from immunoSEQ multiplex PCR; TCRdb's copy has only in-frame clones and leaves some out. The data contain about 60,000 clones, around 90% of them singletons. With respect to this clone: Its antigen is as yet unknown.

The germline V and J ends were trimmed by 0 bases and 7 bases, with 20 bases remaining between them. Looked up from germline, CDR1 is SGHRS and CDR2 is YFSETQ. The CDR3 has 18 residues. Researchers processed graft tissue to release intraepithelial and lamina propria lymphocytes. The chain combines TRBV5-1 with TRBJ1-6; D is possibly TRBD1 (6 bases). Sequencing used ileum tissue, obtained roughly 54 weeks after transplant. This TCR derives from a human patient who received an intestinal transplant, so some T cells may come from the graft donor. The CDR3: CASSLGIAQGLGNSPLHF. The CDR3 nucleotides are TGCGCCAGCAGCTTGGGTATCGCACAGGGATTGGGAAATTCACCCCTCCACTTT.